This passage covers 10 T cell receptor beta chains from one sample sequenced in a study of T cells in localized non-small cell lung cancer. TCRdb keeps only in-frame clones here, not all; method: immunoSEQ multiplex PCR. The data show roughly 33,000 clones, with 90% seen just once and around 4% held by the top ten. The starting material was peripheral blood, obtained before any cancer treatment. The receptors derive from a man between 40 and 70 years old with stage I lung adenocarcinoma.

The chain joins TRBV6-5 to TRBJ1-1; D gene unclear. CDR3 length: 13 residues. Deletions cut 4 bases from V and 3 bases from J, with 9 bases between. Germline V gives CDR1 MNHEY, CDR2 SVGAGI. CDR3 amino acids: CASSSPLHTEAFF. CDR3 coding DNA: TGTGCCAGCAGTTCCCCCCTTCACACTGAAGCTTTCTTT.

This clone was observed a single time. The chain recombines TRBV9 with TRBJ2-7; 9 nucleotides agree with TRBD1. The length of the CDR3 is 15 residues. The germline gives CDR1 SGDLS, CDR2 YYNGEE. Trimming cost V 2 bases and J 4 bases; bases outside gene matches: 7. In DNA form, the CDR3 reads TGTGCCAGCAGCGTCTATCCCGGGACAGGGTACGAGCAGTACTTC. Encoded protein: CASSVYPGTGYEQYF.

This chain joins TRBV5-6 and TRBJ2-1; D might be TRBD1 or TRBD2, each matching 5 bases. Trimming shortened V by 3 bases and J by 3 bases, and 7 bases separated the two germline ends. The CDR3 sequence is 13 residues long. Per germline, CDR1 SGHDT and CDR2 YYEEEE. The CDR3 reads CASSWDGYNEQFF. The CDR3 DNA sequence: TGTGCCAGCAGCTGGGACGGCTACAATGAGCAGTTCTTC.

CDR3 protein: CSARTGSTGELFF. For the CDR3, the DNA is TGCAGCGCCAGGACAGGGTCCACCGGGGAGCTGTTTTTT. The chain joins TRBV29-1 to TRBJ2-2, with 8 bases aligning to TRBD1. The CDR3 runs 13 residues. CDR1 is SQVTM and CDR2 is ANQGSEA in the germline V gene. V gave up 7 bases and J gave up 4 bases; unmatched junction bases: 5.

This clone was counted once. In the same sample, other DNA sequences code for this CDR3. In DNA, the CDR3 is TGTGCCAGTAGTATAGCCCCCGGACAGAACACTGAAGCTTTCTTT. Its translation is CASSIAPGQNTEAFF. The gene calls are TRBV19 and TRBJ1-1, with D possibly TRBD1 on 5 matching bases. Germline CDR1 reads LNHDA; CDR2 reads SQIVND (reference sequence). The CDR3 covers 15 residues. V dropped 1 base and J dropped 1 base, with 10 bases sitting between them.

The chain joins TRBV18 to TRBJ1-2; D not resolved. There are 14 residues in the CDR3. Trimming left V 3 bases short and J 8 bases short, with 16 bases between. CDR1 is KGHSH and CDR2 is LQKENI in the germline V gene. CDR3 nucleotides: TGTGCCAGCTCACCGTTCAGCGCCCTAGGGGGCTACACCTTC. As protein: CASSPFSALGGYTF. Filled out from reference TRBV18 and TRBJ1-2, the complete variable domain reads NAGVMQNPRHLVRRRGQEARLRCSPMKGHSHVYWYRQLPEEGLKFMVYLQKENIIDESGMPKERFSAEFPKEGPSILRIQQVVRGDSAAYFCASSPFSALGGYTFGSGTRLTVV.

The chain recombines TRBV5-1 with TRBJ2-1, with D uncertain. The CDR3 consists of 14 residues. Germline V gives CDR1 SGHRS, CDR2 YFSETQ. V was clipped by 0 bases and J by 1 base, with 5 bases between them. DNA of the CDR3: TGCGCCAGCAGCTTGGCCAGTTCCTACAATGAGCAGTTCTTC. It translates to CASSLASSYNEQFF.

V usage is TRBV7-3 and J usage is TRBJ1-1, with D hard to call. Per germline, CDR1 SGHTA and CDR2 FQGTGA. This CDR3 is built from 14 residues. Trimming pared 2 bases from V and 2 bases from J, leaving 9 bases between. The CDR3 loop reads CASSLPRANTEAFF. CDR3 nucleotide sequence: TGTGCCAGCAGCTTACCGAGGGCAAACACTGAAGCTTTCTTT.

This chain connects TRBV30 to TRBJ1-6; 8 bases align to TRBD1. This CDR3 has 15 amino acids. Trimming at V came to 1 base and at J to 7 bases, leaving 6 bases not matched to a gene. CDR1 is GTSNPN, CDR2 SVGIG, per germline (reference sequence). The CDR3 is CAWSADRGANSPLHF. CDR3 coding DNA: TGTGCCTGGAGTGCCGACAGGGGTGCAAATTCACCCCTCCACTTT.

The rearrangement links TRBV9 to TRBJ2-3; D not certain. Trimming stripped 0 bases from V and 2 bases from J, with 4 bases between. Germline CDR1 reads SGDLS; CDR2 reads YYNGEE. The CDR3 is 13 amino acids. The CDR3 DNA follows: TGTGCCAGCAGCGTAGTCCCCACAGATACGCAGTATTTT. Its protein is CASSVVPTDTQYF.